The sequence of this T cell receptor (beta chain) was determined in a study of metastatic and nonmetastatic thyroid tumors. Study at large: Patients with malignant and benign thyroid disease provided blood and tumor or nodule tissue, whose repertoires were compared. General study findings and limits: TCR beta diversity was reportedly significantly higher in malignant thyroid tumors than benign nodules, in blood and tumor.

For this clone: Its antigen is currently unknown.

The CDR3 has 13 amino acids. V was shortened by 5 bases and J by 2 bases, with 8 bases between the two germline ends. Germline V lookup: CDR1 LNHDA, CDR2 SQIVND (reference sequence). Patients were all untreated before their thyroid surgery. Original data processing: Clinicopathological groups supplied CDR3 differences that were used to build a distant-metastasis classifier for papillary thyroid cancer. TCRdb reassembled clones from the PCR reads with MiXCR. TCRdb's processing, not the authors', yielded these V and J calls. The sample lists about 12,000 clones; 30% to 35% were seen once. This TCR came from a female donor with papillary thyroid cancer or a benign thyroid nodule (not recorded which). Some clones in this sample may be carry-over from other donors' samples. J is TRBJ2-3 and V is TRBV19, with D possibly being TRBD1 (5 bases). Sequencing was performed on tumor tissue. The DNA of the CDR3 is TGTGCCAGTAGTTCGACAGACACAGATACGCAGTATTTT. It yields the protein CASSSTDTDTQYF.